The sample holds a few counts of the clone carrying this T cell receptor (beta chain). These data come from a study of T cells in Graves' hyperthyroidism and ophthalmopathy. Germline V gene lookup returns CDR1 SGHVS and CDR2 FQNEAQ. The CDR3 spans 14 residues. The V and J ends lost 5 bases and 3 bases respectively, with 11 bases between them. Researchers took RNA transcripts and amplified the TCR beta CDR3 regions from them. Researchers ran a first-round RT-PCR on the TCR CDR3 using the HTBI primer set. TCRdb re-derived calls from the multiplex PCR reads in MiXCR, one entry per CDR3 protein. There are about 380,000 distinct CDR3 sequences in the sample; roughly 13% occur only once, and less than 25% lies in the top ten. Preceding any ophthalmopathy symptoms, the blood sample dates from first hyperthyroidism diagnosis.

The V gene is TRBV7-8, the J gene TRBJ1-3; D unresolved. The sequenced material came from blood. The sequence came from a man aged 25-45 years with Graves' hyperthyroidism that later progressed to Graves' ophthalmopathy. CDR3 amino acids: CASSAGVSGNTIYF. The CDR3 DNA follows: TGTGCCAGCAGCGCGGGAGTTAGTGGAAACACCATATATTTT.